These 32 T cell receptor beta chains share one sample of origin, sequenced in a study of blood T cell repertoires in COVID-19. Only in-frame clones appear in the TCRdb table, and some are missing; sequencing was by immunoSEQ multiplex PCR. The repertoire consists of about 190,000 clones, with 70% to 90% occurring once and the leading ten covering around 4.9%. Input material: peripheral blood. The source is a woman of 80 years or more with acute or convalescent COVID-19.

V usage is TRBV5-5 and J usage is TRBJ2-7; 11 bases are shared with TRBD1. V lost 4 bases, J lost 2 bases, and 2 bases stayed unmatched. Germline V gene data show CDR1 as SGHKS and CDR2 as YYEKEE (reference sequence). The CDR3 is 14 amino acids. In nucleotides, the CDR3 is TGTGCCAGCAGCCGGGACAGGGGGGCCTACGAGCAGTACTTC. Translating it yields CASSRDRGAYEQYF.

V and J are TRBV5-4 and TRBJ2-5; D perhaps matches TRBD2 (6 bases). The V end was cut by 4 bases, the J end by 2 bases, with 12 bases between. Germline V gene sequence: CDR1 SGHNT, CDR2 YYREEE (reference sequence). This CDR3 comprises 14 residues. The CDR3 region is CASSLTGTQETQYF. CDR3 in DNA: TGTGCCAGCAGCCTAACCGGGACTCAAGAGACCCAGTACTTC.

The rearrangement joins TRBV28 to TRBJ2-1; 12 bases match TRBD2. In germline, CDR1 is MDHEN, CDR2 SYDVKM. This CDR3 is built from 15 residues. Germline trimming cut 6 bases from V and 4 bases from J; bases unmatched to any gene: 4. CDR3 amino acids: CASRKGTSGYNEQFF. The CDR3 DNA is TGTGCCAGCAGAAAAGGGACTAGCGGGTACAATGAGCAGTTCTTC.

The chain uses TRBV6-6 and TRBJ2-7, with D possibly being TRBD1 (6 bases). The CDR3 length is 15 residues. Germline CDR1 and CDR2: MNHNY and SVGAGI (reference sequence). V was trimmed by 0 bases and J by 4 bases, leaving 13 bases between them. The chain's CDR3 is CASSYSRGSGYEQYF. In nucleotides, the CDR3 is TGTGCCAGCAGTTACTCGAGGGGGTCTGGGTACGAGCAGTACTTC.

The rearrangement uses TRBV3-1 (or the pseudogene TRBV3-2) and TRBJ2-7; D remains ambiguous. This CDR3 has 12 residues. V lost 0 bases to trimming and J lost 5 bases, with 5 bases between them. CDR1 LGHDT and CDR2 YNNKEL come from the germline V gene (reference sequence). CDR3: CASSQDSDEQYF. Written as DNA, the CDR3 is TGTGCCAGCAGCCAAGATTCAGACGAGCAGTACTTC.

V gene TRBV30 combines with J gene TRBJ2-5, with D possibly being TRBD1 (6 bases). Germline CDR1 and CDR2: GTSNPN and SVGIG (reference sequence). Trimming pared 2 bases from V and 1 base from J, leaving 14 bases between. CDR3 length: 15 residues. Here the CDR3 DNA reads TGTGCCTGGAGTTTTGGAGGACAGATCCAAGAGACCCAGTACTTC. This codes for CAWSFGGQIQETQYF. Full variable domain (missing parts from reference TRBV30 and TRBJ2-5): SQTIHQWPATLVQPVGSPLSLECTVEGTSNPNLYWYRQAAGRGLQLLFYSVGIGQISSEVPQNLSASRPQDRQFILSSKKLLLSDSGFYLCAWSFGGQIQETQYFGPGTRLLVL.

V gene TRBV2 combines with J gene TRBJ2-7, with D perhaps matching TRBD2 (6 bases). The germline V gene encodes CDR1 SNHLY and CDR2 FYNNEI. The length of the CDR3 is 15 residues. V lost 8 bases and J 9 bases, leaving 26 bases between the germline ends. The CDR3 bases are TGTGCCAGCGCCCGGGACTTAGAATATCGGAGCGGGCAGTACTTC. Its translation: CASARDLEYRSGQYF.

The rearrangement uses TRBV27 and TRBJ1-5, with D tentatively TRBD1 (5 bases). The CDR3 sequence is 15 residues long. Deletions cut 3 bases from V and 4 bases from J, with 13 bases between. From germline, CDR1 is MNHEY and CDR2 SMNVEV (reference sequence). The CDR3 nucleotides read TGTGCCAGCAGTTTTGGTAGGGGCGGAAATCAGCCCCAGCATTTT. Translated, it gives CASSFGRGGNQPQHF.

The chain carries TRBV30 and TRBJ1-1, with D hard to call. V was trimmed by 0 bases and J by 0 bases, leaving 17 bases between them. This CDR3 is built from 17 residues. Germline V CDR1 and CDR2: GTSNPN, SVGIG (reference sequence). CDR3 sequence (DNA): TGTGCCTGGAGTGTACTCCCAGGTGGAATCATGAACACTGAAGCTTTCTTT. Translating gives CAWSVLPGGIMNTEAFF.

This clone appeared a few times. This chain connects TRBV5-4 to TRBJ2-7, with 7 nucleotides matching TRBD1. The germline V gene has CDR1 SGHNT and CDR2 YYREEE (reference sequence). The CDR3 contains 13 residues. Trimming took 3 bases from V and 7 from J; bases not matched to a gene: 7. CDR3 nucleotides: TGTGCCAGCAGCTGGGTAGGGGGCCGTGAGCAGTACTTC. It codes for CASSWVGGREQYF.

Written as DNA, the CDR3 is TGTGCCAGCAGACTAGCGGGGGTAGGCAATGAGCAGTTCTTC. Its translation: CASRLAGVGNEQFF. The chain employs TRBV6-5 and TRBJ2-1, with 11 bases matching TRBD2. Germline V CDR1 and CDR2: MNHEY, SVGAGI. The CDR3 consists of 14 residues. Trimming removed 6 bases from V and 6 bases from J; junction bases left unmatched: 4.

This chain connects TRBV7-2 to TRBJ2-2; 10 nucleotides line up with TRBD2. The CDR3 is 17 residues long. Germline CDR1 SGHTA, CDR2 FQGNSA. V gave up 3 bases and J gave up 3 bases; unmatched junction bases: 7. CDR3 loop: CASSLSGLAGDTGELFF. CDR3 coding DNA: TGTGCCAGCAGCTTGTCCGGGCTAGCGGGAGACACCGGGGAGCTGTTTTTT.

The chain links TRBV7-2 to TRBJ1-2; D may be TRBD1 (6 bases). From germline, CDR1 is SGHTA and CDR2 FQGNSA. The V end was cut by 6 bases, the J end by 2 bases, with 16 bases between. This CDR3 spans 15 amino acids. The CDR3 protein is CASSYTGSGNYGYTF. The CDR3 DNA reads TGTGCCAGCAGTTACACAGGGTCGGGGAACTATGGCTACACCTTC.

This rearrangement joins TRBV6-5 to TRBJ1-1; TRBD1 agrees at 7 bases. This CDR3 contains 13 residues. Per germline, CDR1 MNHEY and CDR2 SVGAGI. The J segment lost 6 bases and the V segment lost 6 bases, leaving 7 bases of the junction unmatched. The CDR3 nucleotides are TGTGCCAGCAGCTATAGGACAGGAGCTGAAGCTTTCTTT. The encoded protein is CASSYRTGAEAFF.

V gene TRBV12-3 or TRBV12-4 combines with J gene TRBJ2-5, with unresolved D. CDR3 length: 13 residues. The V end lost 2 bases, the J end lost 4 bases, and 8 bases lay between the germline ends. The CDR3 DNA sequence: TGTGCCAGCAGTTTACCCCCCCTAGAGACCCAGTACTTC. Translated, it gives CASSLPPLETQYF.

The chain links TRBV6-5 to TRBJ1-5; D perhaps matches TRBD1 (5 bases). The length of the CDR3 is 14 residues. Germline CDR1 is MNHEY and CDR2 is SVGAGI. V was cut by 6 bases and J by 7 bases, with 16 bases left in between. CDR3 sequence: CASRRGQGEQPQHF. CDR3 DNA sequence: TGTGCCAGCAGGCGGGGCCAGGGAGAGCAGCCCCAGCATTTT.

The chain employs TRBV7-2 and TRBJ2-7; a weak D match, TRBD1 (6 bases). CDR1 SGHTA and CDR2 FQGNSA come from the germline V gene. The CDR3 is 16 residues long. Trimming stripped 6 bases from V and 0 bases from J, with 18 bases between. CDR3 protein: CASRYRAGQGSYEQYF. The CDR3 coding sequence is TGTGCCAGCAGGTACAGGGCGGGCCAGGGCTCCTACGAGCAGTACTTC.

The chain carries TRBV9 and TRBJ1-5; possible D gene TRBD1, 6 bases. Germline V lookup: CDR1 SGDLS, CDR2 YYNGEE. The CDR3 is 13 residues long. Trimming shortened V by 3 bases and J by 5 bases, and 9 bases separated the two germline ends. The DNA for the CDR3 is TGTGCCAGCAGCGCGTACAGGGATCAGCCCCAGCATTTT. The encoded protein is CASSAYRDQPQHF.

V is TRBV30 and J is TRBJ2-3; possible D gene TRBD2, 7 bases. CDR1 is GTSNPN and CDR2 is SVGIG in the germline V gene (reference sequence). V lost 4 bases and J 7 bases, leaving 15 bases between the germline ends. This CDR3 region has 13 residues. The CDR3 protein is CAWNREGRNTQYF. The CDR3 DNA follows: TGTGCCTGGAACAGGGAGGGAAGAAATACGCAGTATTTT.

The chain employs TRBV5-1 and TRBJ2-3, with a weak D call TRBD1 (6 bases). The CDR3 is 15 residues long. Deletions cut 5 bases from V and 4 bases from J, with 17 bases between. Germline loops: CDR1 SGHRS, CDR2 YFSETQ. CDR3 protein: CASSYQGMRADTQYF. The DNA of the CDR3 is TGCGCCAGCAGTTACCAGGGGATGAGGGCAGATACGCAGTATTTT.

The table lists this clone with a few counts. The genes are TRBV2 and TRBJ1-2, with D possibly being TRBD1 (6 bases). From germline, CDR1 is SNHLY and CDR2 FYNNEI. The CDR3 is 14 residues long. V was clipped by 4 bases and J by 2 bases, with 11 bases between them. The CDR3: CASSGGQTNYGYTF. As DNA, the CDR3 is TGTGCCAGCAGTGGAGGACAGACCAACTATGGCTACACCTTC.

The chain links TRBV18 to TRBJ2-7; 7 bases are shared with TRBD2. The CDR3 is 14 amino acids. Germline CDR1 KGHSH, CDR2 LQKENI. The V gene end was trimmed by 4 bases and the J gene end by 3 bases; junction bases not matched to a gene: 6. CDR3 in amino acids: CASSLGTTGYEQYF. CDR3 sequence (DNA): TGTGCCAGCTCACTGGGGACTACTGGCTACGAGCAGTACTTC.

This sequence joins TRBV6-5 and TRBJ1-1; D not certain. The CDR3 is 13 amino acids. The germline V gene encodes CDR1 MNHEY and CDR2 SVGAGI. Trimming left V 0 bases short and J 1 base short, with 3 bases between. This chain's CDR3 is CASSYSANTEAFF. The CDR3 nucleotides are TGTGCCAGCAGTTACTCAGCGAACACTGAAGCTTTCTTT.

The rearrangement joins TRBV20-1 to TRBJ2-6, with D perhaps TRBD1 (6 bases). Trimming removed 3 bases from V and 0 bases from J, with 21 bases in between. CDR1 and CDR2 (germline): DFQATT, SNEGSKA (reference sequence). The CDR3 consists of 19 residues. The CDR3 region has the DNA TGCAGTGCTAGTGTGGGTCTTGCGTACAGGGACTCTGGGGCCAACGTCCTGACTTTC. Translated, it gives CSASVGLAYRDSGANVLTF.

CDR3 residues: CASSPRIGQGHSYEQYF. In DNA, the CDR3 is TGTGCCAGCTCACCACGAATTGGACAGGGTCATTCCTACGAGCAGTACTTC. J is TRBJ2-7 and V is TRBV18, with 8 positions matching TRBD1. Looked up from germline, CDR1 is KGHSH and CDR2 is LQKENI. V lost 1 base and J lost 1; bases outside the gene matches: 9. This CDR3 is 17 amino acids long.

This chain uses TRBV19 with TRBJ1-5; 8 bases match TRBD1. Germline V gene sequence: CDR1 LNHDA, CDR2 SQIVND (reference sequence). This CDR3 is built from 14 residues. The trim removed 6 bases at V and 6 bases at J, leaving 7 bases unmatched. Here the CDR3 reads CASSGTGGPQPQHF. As DNA, the CDR3 is TGTGCCAGTAGCGGAACAGGGGGGCCTCAGCCCCAGCATTTT.

This rearrangement joins TRBV9 to TRBJ2-7; 8 positions match TRBD1. The CDR3 loop spans 13 amino acids. Per germline, CDR1 SGDLS and CDR2 YYNGEE. The V and J ends lost 3 bases and 10 bases, in that order; junction bases with no gene match: 9. The CDR3 protein is CASSATGTGGQYF. In DNA, the CDR3 is TGTGCCAGCAGCGCAACCGGGACAGGTGGCCAGTACTTC. Variable domain in full (rest from reference TRBV9 and TRBJ2-7): DSGVTQTPKHLITATGQRVTLRCSPRSGDLSVYWYQQSLDQGLQFLIQYYNGEERAKGNILERFSAQQFPDLHSELNLSSLELGDSALYFCASSATGTGGQYFGPGTRLTVT.

This clone was counted once. The chain has TRBV19 and TRBJ2-1; 10 bases fit TRBD2. The CDR3 length is 17 residues. Germline V gene sequence: CDR1 LNHDA, CDR2 SQIVND (reference sequence). V was clipped by 1 base and J by 4 bases; unmatched bases: 7. The CDR3 DNA reads TGTGCCAGTAGTATAGTGGCTAGCGGGAGCGTATACAATGAGCAGTTCTTC. Translated: CASSIVASGSVYNEQFF.

V and J are TRBV29-1 and TRBJ2-3, with 7 bases that match TRBD2. After removal of 4 bases from V and 4 bases from J, the junction contained 5 bases not matched to a gene. The germline V gene encodes CDR1 SQVTM and CDR2 ANQGSEA. CDR3 length: 13 residues. The CDR3 is CSVVAGASDTQYF. In DNA form, the CDR3 reads TGCAGCGTTGTGGCGGGAGCGTCAGATACGCAGTATTTT.

CDR3 nucleotides: TGTGCCAGCAGTTATCCGTTACGGGAGGGTGAAAACATTCAGTACTTC. Residues: CASSYPLREGENIQYF. The rearrangement joins TRBV6-2 or TRBV6-3 to TRBJ2-4; 8 bases line up with TRBD2. The germline CDR1 and CDR2 sequences are MNHEY and SVGEGT. The CDR3 consists of 16 residues. V shed 3 bases and J 5 bases; nucleotides not matched to a gene: 9.

The rearrangement links TRBV6-1 to TRBJ2-1; a possible D gene is TRBD1 (6 bases). The V gene lost 5 bases and the J gene lost 6 bases, with 17 bases spanning the gap. CDR3 length: 15 residues. Germline V gene lookup returns CDR1 MNHNS and CDR2 SASEGT. CDR3 bases: TGTGCCAGCAGTAGAAGCTGGGACAACTCCAATGAGCAGTTCTTC. Translated: CASSRSWDNSNEQFF.

The rearrangement links TRBV19 to TRBJ1-1, with D hard to call. V was shortened by 3 bases and J by 0 bases, with 20 bases between the two germline ends. CDR1 and CDR2 from the germline V gene are LNHDA and SQIVND (reference sequence). CDR3 length: 18 residues. The CDR3 reads CASSIQRAVRSMNTEAFF. The CDR3 DNA reads TGTGCCAGTAGTATTCAACGTGCGGTTCGGAGCATGAACACTGAAGCTTTCTTT. Complete variable domain (other parts from reference TRBV19 and TRBJ1-1): DGGITQSPKYLFRKEGQNVTLSCEQNLNHDAMYWYRQDPGQGLRLIYYSQIVNDFQKGDIAEGYSVSREKKESFPLTVTSAQKNPTAFYLCASSIQRAVRSMNTEAFFGQGTRLTVV.